This is a list of T cell receptor beta chains from one sample in a study of blood T cell repertoires in COVID-19. Generated by immunoSEQ multiplex PCR, the TCRdb table keeps only in-frame clones and is missing some. Seen here are about 140,000 clones, roughly 89% observed once, and the top ten hold around 9%. Sequencing used peripheral blood. The origin of the receptors is a man aged 25-45 years with COVID-19, enrolled during active disease. Both conserved end residues are part of each CDR3.

>TRBV2|TRBJ2-7
CASSSPSGGDEQYF
>TRBV6-1|TRBJ1-2
CASSDGRGGGYGYTF
>TRBV24-1|TRBJ1-4
CATSDPGTGVDEKLFF
>TRBV4-1|TRBJ1-5
CASSQLQGGSNQPQHF
>TRBV4-1|TRBJ2-3
CASSPLTSGPDTQYF
>TRBV5-1|TRBJ1-1
CASRQDRDTEAFF
>TRBV6-5|TRBJ1-4
CASTPGDRREKLFF
>TRBV19|TRBJ1-5
CASRTTGDSNQPQHF
>TRBV7-9|TRBJ2-7
CASSLEDEQYF
>TRBV7-2|TRBJ1-6
CASSFEVENSPLHF
>TRBV9|TRBJ1-3
CASSAGTAYGNTIYF
>TRBV5-6|TRBJ1-1
CASSLRGGTEAFF
>TRBV30|TRBJ1-6
CAWSIQGGNSPLHF
>TRBV27|TRBJ2-2
CASKGLAGVRNTGELFF
>TRBV29-1|TRBJ2-1
CSVEAMTGLAGGPYNEQFF
>TRBV18|TRBJ2-1
CASSLLGPIYNEQFF
>TRBV28|TRBJ1-2
CASRQTGSTYGYTF
>TRBV29-1|TRBJ1-1
CSVRQGGTEAFF
>TRBV6-6|TRBJ2-7
CASSGRTSGNYEQYF
>TRBV10-3|TRBJ2-1
CAISSRTSGRFGEQFF
>TRBV30|TRBJ2-3
CACKRERRGDTQYF
>TRBV30|TRBJ2-7
CAWKPGSGEQYF
>TRBV10-3|TRBJ2-3
CAISGTSGTDTQYF
>TRBV5-1|TRBJ2-1
CASAVGQGANEQFF
>TRBV19|TRBJ1-1
CASTSDRANTEAFF
>TRBV9|TRBJ1-3
CASSASGQGVLSSGNTIYF
>TRBV19|TRBJ1-1
CATSSDRLNTETFF
>TRBV6-5|TRBJ2-3
CASSPLEDLGTQYF
>TRBV6-5|TRBJ2-1
CASRPPRTYNEQFF
>TRBV7-2|TRBJ1-3
CASSPGEQGVDSGNTIYF
>TRBV7-3|TRBJ2-6
CASSLDRAASGANVLTF
>TRBV12-3/TRBV12-4|TRBJ1-2
CASSSNRGRGYTF
>TRBV2|TRBJ2-3
CASRPRLATDTQYF
>TRBV18|TRBJ1-2
CASSPSRAPTANYGYTF
>TRBV2|TRBJ2-7
CASSESTGKIYEQYF
>TRBV3-1/TRBV3-2|TRBJ2-7
CASSRGTSDYEQYF
>TRBV9|TRBJ2-2
CASSVAWAGPGELFF
>TRBV12-3/TRBV12-4|TRBJ1-1
CASSLGYGTEAFF
>TRBV7-9|TRBJ1-5
CASSPDRDQPQHF
>TRBV6-5|TRBJ2-3
CASSNRDRGGDTQYF
>TRBV7-3|TRBJ2-3
CASSLRPGTSGRLSMSTDTQYF
>TRBV7-2|TRBJ1-4
CASSLVGGVNEKLFF
>TRBV10-3|TRBJ2-3
CAVSGRGTDTQYF
>TRBV25-1|TRBJ1-5
CANPRVSNQPQHF
>TRBV11-2|TRBJ1-5
CASSFPHRDRGRLDQPQHF
>TRBV4-1|TRBJ2-5
CASSLDRTGGWETQYF
>TRBV5-1|TRBJ1-1
CASSLDLGSEAFF
>TRBV2|TRBJ2-2
CASRVSSGSPGELFF
>TRBV24-1|TRBJ2-3
CATSAIDRSTDTQYF
>TRBV19|TRBJ2-5
CASSETGLETQYF
>TRBV28|TRBJ1-5
CASSPETGANQPQHF